A single sample is the source of the 10 T cell receptor beta chains below, sequenced in a study of blood T cell repertoires in COVID-19. Method: immunoSEQ multiplex PCR; TCRdb's copy keeps in-frame clones and lacks some. This table holds about 250,000 clones, about nine tenths found once. Sequenced input: PBMCs or T cells enriched from blood (not recorded which). The receptors were gathered from a man aged 18 to 29 who had recovered from COVID-19.

V usage is TRBV4-1 and J usage is TRBJ1-5; D unresolved. From germline, CDR1 is MGHRA and CDR2 YSYEKL. Trimming cost V 0 bases and J 4 bases, with 13 bases left between them. CDR3 length: 16 amino acids. The CDR3 is CASSQELWALNQPQHF. The CDR3 bases are TGCGCCAGCAGCCAAGAACTCTGGGCCCTTAATCAGCCCCAGCATTTT.

V is TRBV28 and J is TRBJ1-3; TRBD1 might be the D (6 bases). This CDR3 is 17 amino acids long. Germline V gives CDR1 MDHEN, CDR2 SYDVKM. V was shortened by 3 bases and J by 0 bases, with 15 bases between the two germline ends. The CDR3 nucleotides are TGTGCCAGCAGTTTGATCCGGACAGCTCGCTCTGGAAACACCATATATTTT. Translating gives CASSLIRTARSGNTIYF.

The chain has TRBV3-1 (or the pseudogene TRBV3-2) and TRBJ1-4; tentative D call: TRBD1 (6 bases). The CDR3 consists of 16 residues. V was pared by 4 bases and J by 3 bases, with 15 bases between. CDR1 and CDR2 (germline): LGHDT, YNNKEL (reference sequence). CDR3 in DNA: TGTGCCAGCAGCCTAGGACCGCAGGGGTCTAATGAAAAACTGTTTTTT. Translating gives CASSLGPQGSNEKLFF.

The chain is built from TRBV6-5 and TRBJ1-5; no clear D gene. The germline V gene has CDR1 MNHEY and CDR2 SVGAGI. This CDR3 contains 14 residues. Trimming removed 6 bases from V and 1 base from J, with 10 bases in between. The CDR3 loop is CASSVRLSNQPQHF. The CDR3 DNA reads as TGTGCCAGCAGCGTCAGGCTAAGCAATCAGCCCCAGCATTTT.

V gene TRBV7-8 combines with J gene TRBJ2-1, with a possible D match to TRBD2 (5 bases). V dropped 0 bases and J dropped 0 bases, with 15 bases sitting between them. Germline V gene data show CDR1 as SGHVS and CDR2 as FQNEAQ. The CDR3 has 18 amino acids. This CDR3 is CASSLAIVYEGSYNEQFF. The CDR3 coding sequence is TGTGCCAGCAGCTTAGCGATAGTTTATGAGGGCTCCTACAATGAGCAGTTCTTC.

V gene TRBV4-2 combines with J gene TRBJ2-3; TRBD2 matches at 13 bases. The length of the CDR3 is 16 residues. Germline-derived CDR1 and CDR2 are LGHNA and YNFKEQ. J was trimmed by 5 bases and V by 1 base; bases with no gene match: 3. The CDR3 DNA is TGTGCCAGCAGCCAAGGAGGACTAGCGGGAGTAGATACGCAGTATTTT. This gives the protein CASSQGGLAGVDTQYF.

This clone was counted only a few times. This chain links TRBV29-1 with TRBJ2-3; 8 nucleotides line up with TRBD2. The J segment lost 2 bases and the V segment lost 1 base, leaving 8 bases of the junction unmatched. Germline-derived CDR1 and CDR2 are SQVTM and ANQGSEA. CDR3 length: 16 residues. The DNA of the CDR3 is TGCAGCGTTGAAGGGGACAAGCGGGGGATCACAGATACGCAGTATTTT. Its protein product is CSVEGDKRGITDTQYF.

The chain couples TRBV7-2 to TRBJ1-1; the D gene is possibly TRBD1 (5 bases). With 1 base removed from V and 3 bases from J, the gap between germline ends came to 9 bases. The CDR3 is made up of 14 amino acids. The germline CDR1 and CDR2 sequences are SGHTA and FQGNSA. This chain's CDR3 is CASSLVRVHTEAFF. CDR3 DNA sequence: TGTGCCAGCAGCTTAGTCAGGGTCCACACTGAAGCTTTCTTT.

The chain recombines TRBV20-1 with TRBJ1-2; TRBD1 aligns across 8 bases. V trimming: 3 bases; J trimming: 7 bases; junction bases outside the gene matches: 1. The CDR3 is made up of 11 amino acids. The germline V gene encodes CDR1 DFQATT and CDR2 SNEGSKA (reference sequence). The DNA of the CDR3 is TGCAGTGCTAGCGGACAGGGTGGCTACACCTTC. It is translated as CSASGQGGYTF.

The chain combines TRBV23-1 with TRBJ1-1; 9 bases are shared with TRBD1. TRBV23-1 is noted as an ORF with a role that remains uncertain. The CDR3 contains 19 residues. The junction had 12 bases not matched to a gene; V was cut back by 0 bases and J by 1 base. For the CDR3, the DNA is TGCGCCAGCAGTCAATCCTACAGGACAGGGGTTTGGTGGAACACTGAAGCTTTCTTT. Translating it yields CASSQSYRTGVWWNTEAFF.